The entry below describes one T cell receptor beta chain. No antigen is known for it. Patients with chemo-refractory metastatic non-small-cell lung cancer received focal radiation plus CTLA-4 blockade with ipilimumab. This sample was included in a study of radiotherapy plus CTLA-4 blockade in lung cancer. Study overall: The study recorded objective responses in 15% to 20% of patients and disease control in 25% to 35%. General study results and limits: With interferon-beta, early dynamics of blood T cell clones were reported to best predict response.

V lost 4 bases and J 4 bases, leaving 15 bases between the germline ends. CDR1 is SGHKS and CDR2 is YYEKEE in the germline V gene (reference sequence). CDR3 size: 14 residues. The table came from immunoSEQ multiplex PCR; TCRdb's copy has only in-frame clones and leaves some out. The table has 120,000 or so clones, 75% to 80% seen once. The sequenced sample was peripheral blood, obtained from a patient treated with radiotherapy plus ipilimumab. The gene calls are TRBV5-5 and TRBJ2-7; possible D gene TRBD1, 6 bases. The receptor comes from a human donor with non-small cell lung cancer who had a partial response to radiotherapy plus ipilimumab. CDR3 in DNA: TGTGCCAGCAGCGTGGGGGCAGGGGAGTACGAGCAGTACTTC. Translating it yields CASSVGAGEYEQYF.